Shown below are 15 T cell receptor beta chains from a single sample sequenced in a study of Ad26.COV2.S vaccination and SARS-CoV-2 variants. Libraries were prepared by immunoSEQ multiplex PCR; TCRdb keeps only in-frame clonotypes and omits some of them. The sample holds about 400,000 clones; approximately 89% are singletons and the top ten take 1.5% to 2%. Treatment specified: about 20 received Ad26.COV2.S at low or high dose, single or two shots; roughly five received placebo; per-sample allocation not given. Sampling occurred on day 63 after the first vaccine or placebo injection. The input for sequencing was peripheral blood, taken in a trial of Ad26.COV2.S vaccine versus placebo. These receptors were collected from a person aged 18 to 65 who received the Ad26.COV2.S COVID-19 vaccine or a placebo.

The chain recombines TRBV9 with TRBJ2-5, with 10 bases that match TRBD1. V lost 4 bases, J lost 5 bases, and 5 bases stayed unmatched. CDR1 and CDR2 from the germline V gene are SGDLS and YYNGEE. The CDR3 extends over 14 amino acids. The CDR3 DNA reads TGTGCCAGCAGCCCCTGGACAGGGGGGGAGACCCAGTACTTC. Its protein product is CASSPWTGGETQYF. The complete variable domain, with remaining parts taken from reference TRBV9 and TRBJ2-5, reads DSGVTQTPKHLITATGQRVTLRCSPRSGDLSVYWYQQSLDQGLQFLIQYYNGEERAKGNILERFSAQQFPDLHSELNLSSLELGDSALYFCASSPWTGGETQYFGPGTRLLVL.

In its sample, this clone was seen once. The chain is built from TRBV12-3 or TRBV12-4 and TRBJ1-5; D is unresolved. The CDR3 length is 13 residues. V lost 6 bases, J lost 5 bases, and 11 bases lay in between. The CDR3 coding sequence is TGTGCCAGCAGCCCCGCGGAAGATCAGCCCCAGCATTTT. This translates into CASSPAEDQPQHF.

The rearrangement links TRBV30 to TRBJ2-7; TRBD2 matches at 15 bases. The CDR3 has 19 residues. Germline CDR1 is GTSNPN and CDR2 is SVGIG (reference sequence). The junction had 9 bases not matched to a gene; V was cut back by 0 bases and J by 0 bases. CDR3 loop: CAWSVPPGLAGGSSYEQYF. CDR3 nucleotides: TGTGCCTGGAGTGTACCCCCCGGACTAGCGGGAGGGAGCTCCTACGAGCAGTACTTC.

The rearrangement uses TRBV30 and TRBJ2-5; unclear D gene. The CDR3 spans 13 residues. V was cut by 1 base and J by 7 bases, with 13 bases left in between. The V gene's germline CDR1 is GTSNPN and CDR2 SVGIG (reference sequence). The CDR3 DNA reads as TGTGCCTGGAGTGACCGGCTTTCTGGGACCCAGTACTTC. Translation: CAWSDRLSGTQYF.

The CDR3 spells CASSPHWGGQSTDTQYF. CDR3 sequence (DNA): TGTGCCAGCAGCCCACATTGGGGGGGGCAAAGCACAGATACGCAGTATTTT. V and J are TRBV9 and TRBJ2-3; D perhaps matches TRBD2 (7 bases). The length of the CDR3 is 17 residues. Trimming took off 4 bases at V and 0 bases at J, with 18 bases between the two ends. In germline, CDR1 is SGDLS, CDR2 YYNGEE. Filled out from reference TRBV9 and TRBJ2-3, the complete variable domain reads DSGVTQTPKHLITATGQRVTLRCSPRSGDLSVYWYQQSLDQGLQFLIQYYNGEERAKGNILERFSAQQFPDLHSELNLSSLELGDSALYFCASSPHWGGQSTDTQYFGPGTRLTVL.

The chain recombines TRBV5-1 with TRBJ1-4, with 10 bases fitting TRBD1. The CDR3 is 16 amino acids. Germline V gene sequence: CDR1 SGHRS, CDR2 YFSETQ. With V trimmed by 4 bases and J by 0 bases, 3 bases remained unmatched. The CDR3 bases are TGCGCCAGCAGCATCGGACAGGGGGCAACTAATGAAAAACTGTTTTTT. It codes for CASSIGQGATNEKLFF.

The chain recombines TRBV3-1 (or the pseudogene TRBV3-2) with TRBJ2-3; 8 nucleotides line up with TRBD1. The CDR3 loop spans 19 amino acids. Per the germline V gene, CDR1 is LGHDT and CDR2 is YNNKEL (reference sequence). Trimming at V came to 1 base and at J to 2 bases, leaving 14 bases not matched to a gene. In nucleotides, the CDR3 is TGTGCCAGCAGCCAAGTCACCGGATTTTGGGGACAGGACACAGATACGCAGTATTTT. Translated, it gives CASSQVTGFWGQDTDTQYF.

This rearrangement joins TRBV20-1 to TRBJ1-4; no firm D call. V was shortened by 3 bases and J by 0 bases, with 11 bases between the two germline ends. From germline, CDR1 is DFQATT and CDR2 SNEGSKA (reference sequence). The CDR3 loop spans 15 amino acids. The DNA of the CDR3 is TGCAGTGCTAGTCCTCAACCTACAACTAATGAAAAACTGTTTTTT. It encodes CSASPQPTTNEKLFF.

For the CDR3, the DNA is TGCGCCAGCAGCTCGACCCAAGGCTTGGGGAACAATGAGCAGTTCTTC. This encodes CASSSTQGLGNNEQFF. The J gene is TRBJ2-1, the V gene TRBV5-1; D unclear. Trimming pared 3 bases from V and 5 bases from J, leaving 18 bases between. Germline lookup yields CDR1 SGHRS and CDR2 YFSETQ. The CDR3 contains 16 residues.

A remark on this clone: This specimen includes other DNA sequences encoding the same CDR3. The chain recombines TRBV6-2 or TRBV6-3 with TRBJ2-3, with D possibly matching TRBD1 (5 bases). The germline V gene has CDR1 MNHEY and CDR2 SVGEGT. Trimming took off 0 bases at V and 1 base at J, with 8 bases between the two ends. This CDR3 region has 15 residues. CDR3 protein: CASSYSGRGTDTQYF. DNA for the CDR3: TGTGCCAGCAGTTACTCGGGCAGGGGCACAGATACGCAGTATTTT.

CDR3 sequence: CASSLTGRLYSPLHF. The CDR3 DNA is TGCGCCAGCAGCTTGACAGGCCGATTATATTCACCCCTCCACTTT. This chain links TRBV5-1 with TRBJ1-6, with a tentative D call TRBD1 (5 bases). Trimming took 1 base from V and 8 from J, leaving 13 bases between them. The CDR3 sequence is 15 residues long. Germline V gene sequence: CDR1 SGHRS, CDR2 YFSETQ.

This chain links TRBV18 with TRBJ2-7, with 9 nucleotides matching TRBD1. The germline CDR1 and CDR2 sequences are KGHSH and LQKENI. This CDR3 region has 15 residues. V lost 4 bases, J lost 1 base, and 5 bases stayed unmatched. CDR3 in amino acids: CASSRGQGRSYEQYF. The DNA of the CDR3 is TGTGCCAGCTCACGGGGACAGGGTAGGTCCTACGAGCAGTACTTC.

This rearrangement joins TRBV7-8 to TRBJ1-1, with TRBD1 matching 9 bases. This CDR3 is 14 amino acids long. Germline CDR1 SGHVS, CDR2 FQNEAQ. The V and J ends lost 4 bases and 3 bases, in that order; junction bases with no gene match: 3. CDR3 loop: CASSSWTGDTEAFF. DNA for the CDR3: TGTGCCAGCAGCTCCTGGACAGGGGACACTGAAGCTTTCTTT.

The V call is TRBV5-5, the J call TRBJ2-7; D could derive from TRBD1 or TRBD2 (5 bases each). The germline V and J ends were trimmed by 4 bases and 2 bases, with 13 bases remaining between them. Germline assignment: CDR1 SGHKS and CDR2 YYEKEE (reference sequence). The length of the CDR3 is 14 residues. The CDR3 spells CASSRGRDAYEQYF. The DNA for the CDR3 is TGTGCCAGCAGCCGGGGACGGGACGCCTACGAGCAGTACTTC.

V and J are TRBV11-3 and TRBJ2-7, with 8 bases fitting TRBD1. V was clipped by 5 bases and J by 4 bases; unmatched bases: 10. Germline V gene sequence: CDR1 SGHNT, CDR2 YENEEA. This CDR3 comprises 15 residues. The CDR3 DNA sequence: TGTGCCAGCAGCATACGACAGGGGTTGGGTTACGAGCAGTACTTC. Translated, it gives CASSIRQGLGYEQYF.